This T cell receptor (beta chain) was sequenced in a study of shared clonotypes between healthy human individuals. Whole-study results and caveats: Generation probabilities of non-shared clonotypes were lower (relative to those shared by all four donors). The naive CD4 repertoires of several donors were compared, and roughly 5% of clonotypes were shared.

Of note for this clone: Its target is unknown.

Assay: immunoSEQ multiplex PCR; the TCRdb copy retains only in-frame clones and omits some. The sample includes 2 million to 2.5 million clones, approximately 93% of them seen just once. This receptor was obtained from a man aged 18 to 29 in good health. Some clones in this sample may be carry-over from other donors' samples. The sample taken for sequencing was naive CD4+ T cells from PBMCs. Described subset: CD45RA+ positively selected.

Written as DNA, the CDR3 is TGTGCCAGCAGACCCTTGCGGACTAGCACAGATACGCAGTATTTT. Translated, it gives CASRPLRTSTDTQYF. The chain uses TRBV6-1 and TRBJ2-3; D perhaps matches TRBD2 (5 bases). This CDR3 comprises 15 residues. CDR1 and CDR2 (germline): MNHNS, SASEGT. Trimming removed 6 bases at V and 0 bases at J, with 13 bases between.